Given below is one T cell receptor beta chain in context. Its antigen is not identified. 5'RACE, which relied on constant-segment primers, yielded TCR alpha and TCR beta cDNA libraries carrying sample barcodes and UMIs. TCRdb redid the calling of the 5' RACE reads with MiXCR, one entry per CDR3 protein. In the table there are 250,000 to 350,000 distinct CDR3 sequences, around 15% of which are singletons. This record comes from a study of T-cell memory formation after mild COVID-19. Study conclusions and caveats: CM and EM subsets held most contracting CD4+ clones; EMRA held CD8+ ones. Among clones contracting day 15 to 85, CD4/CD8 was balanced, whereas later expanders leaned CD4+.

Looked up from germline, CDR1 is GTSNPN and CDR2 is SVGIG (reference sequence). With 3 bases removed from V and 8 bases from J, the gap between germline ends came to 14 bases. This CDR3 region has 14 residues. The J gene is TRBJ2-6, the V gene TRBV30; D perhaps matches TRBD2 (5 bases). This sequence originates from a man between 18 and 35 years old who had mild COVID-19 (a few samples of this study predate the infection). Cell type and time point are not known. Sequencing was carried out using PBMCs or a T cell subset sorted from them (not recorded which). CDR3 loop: CAWRNPRGSNVLTF. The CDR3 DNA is TGTGCCTGGAGGAATCCTCGAGGGTCCAACGTCCTGACTTTC.